The T cell receptor (beta chain) under discussion was sequenced for a study of cytomegalovirus exposure and HLA in healthy donors. Study outcomes and limitations: As immune exposure information, only CMV serostatus was available.

The PCR contained 60 Vbeta and 13 Jbeta primers. Clones were sequenced by immunoSEQ multiplex PCR, and TCRdb holds only the in-frame ones, with some missing. The table has 150,000 to 250,000 clones, 70% to 90% seen once. The CDR3 has 12 amino acids. Trimming cost V 4 bases and J 8 bases, with 11 bases left between them. Germline CDR1 and CDR2: SQVTM and ANQGSEA. In its sample, this clone was seen a few times. Its antigen is not identified. The material sequenced was PBMCs. The TCR sequence derives from a woman between 45 and 65 years old in good health and CMV-seronegative. The gene calls are TRBV29-1 and TRBJ2-2, with a possible D match to TRBD1 (6 bases). The CDR3 DNA is TGCAGCGTTGCCGGACAGTCAGGGGAGCTGTTTTTT. This encodes CSVAGQSGELFF.